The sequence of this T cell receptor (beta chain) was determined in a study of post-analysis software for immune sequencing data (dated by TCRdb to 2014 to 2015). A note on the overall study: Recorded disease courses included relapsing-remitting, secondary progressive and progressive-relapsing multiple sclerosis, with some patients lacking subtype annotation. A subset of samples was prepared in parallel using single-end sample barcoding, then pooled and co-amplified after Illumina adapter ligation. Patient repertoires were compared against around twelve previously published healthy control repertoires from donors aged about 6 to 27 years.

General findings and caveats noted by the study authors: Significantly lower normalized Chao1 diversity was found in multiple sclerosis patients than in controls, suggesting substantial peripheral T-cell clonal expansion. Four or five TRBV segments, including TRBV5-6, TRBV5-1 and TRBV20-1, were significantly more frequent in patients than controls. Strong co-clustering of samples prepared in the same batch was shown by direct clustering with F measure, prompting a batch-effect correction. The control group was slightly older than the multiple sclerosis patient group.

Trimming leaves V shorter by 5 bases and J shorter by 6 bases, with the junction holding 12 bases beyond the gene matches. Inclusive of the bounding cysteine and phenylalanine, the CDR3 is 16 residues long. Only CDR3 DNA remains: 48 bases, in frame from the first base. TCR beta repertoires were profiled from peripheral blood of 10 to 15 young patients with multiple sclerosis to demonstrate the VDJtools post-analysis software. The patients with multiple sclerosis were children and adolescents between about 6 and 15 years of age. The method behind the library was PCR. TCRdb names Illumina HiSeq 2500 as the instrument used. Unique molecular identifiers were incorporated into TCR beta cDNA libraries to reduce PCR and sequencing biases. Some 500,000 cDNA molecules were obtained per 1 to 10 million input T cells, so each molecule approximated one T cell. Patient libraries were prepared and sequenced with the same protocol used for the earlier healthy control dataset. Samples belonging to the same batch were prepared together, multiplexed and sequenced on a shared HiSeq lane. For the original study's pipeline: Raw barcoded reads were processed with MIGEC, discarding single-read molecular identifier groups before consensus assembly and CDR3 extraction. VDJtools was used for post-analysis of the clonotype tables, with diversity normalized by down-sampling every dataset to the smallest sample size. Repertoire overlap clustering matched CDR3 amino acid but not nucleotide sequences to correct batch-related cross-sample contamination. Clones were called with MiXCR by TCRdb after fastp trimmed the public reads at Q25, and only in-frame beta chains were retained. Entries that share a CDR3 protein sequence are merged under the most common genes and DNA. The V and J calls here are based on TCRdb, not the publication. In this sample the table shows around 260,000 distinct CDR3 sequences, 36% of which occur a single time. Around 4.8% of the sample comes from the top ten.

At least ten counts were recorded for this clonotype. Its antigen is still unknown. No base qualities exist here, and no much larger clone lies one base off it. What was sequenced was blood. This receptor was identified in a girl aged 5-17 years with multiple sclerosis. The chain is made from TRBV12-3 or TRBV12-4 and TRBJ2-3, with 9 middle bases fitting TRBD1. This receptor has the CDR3 CASSPRDRVQGDTQYF. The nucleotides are TGTGCCAGCAGTCCCCGGGACAGGGTGCAAGGGGATACGCAGTATTTT.